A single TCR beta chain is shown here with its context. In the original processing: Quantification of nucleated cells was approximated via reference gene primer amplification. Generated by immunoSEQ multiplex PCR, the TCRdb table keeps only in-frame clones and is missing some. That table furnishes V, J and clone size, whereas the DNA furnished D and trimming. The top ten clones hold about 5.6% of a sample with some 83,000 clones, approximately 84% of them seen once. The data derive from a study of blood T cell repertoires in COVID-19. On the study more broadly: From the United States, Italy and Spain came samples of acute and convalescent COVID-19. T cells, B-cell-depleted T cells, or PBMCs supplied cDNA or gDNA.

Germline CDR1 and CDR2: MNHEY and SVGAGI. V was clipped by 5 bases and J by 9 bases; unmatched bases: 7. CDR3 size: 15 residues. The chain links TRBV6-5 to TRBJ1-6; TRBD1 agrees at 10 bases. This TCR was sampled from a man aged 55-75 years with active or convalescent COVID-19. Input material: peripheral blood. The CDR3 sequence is CASSRQGTGVSPLHF. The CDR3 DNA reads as TGTGCCAGCAGTCGGCAGGGGACAGGGGTTTCACCCCTCCACTTT.